The sample holds one count of the clone carrying this TCR beta chain. This entry belongs to a study of blood T cell repertoires in COVID-19. About the research overall: COVID-19 samples from acute and convalescent phases originated in the United States, Italy and Spain.

Original processing notes: The authors estimated nucleated cell counts from reference gene primer amplification. The protocol was immunoSEQ multiplex PCR, while the TCRdb copy is restricted to in-frame clones and leaves out a portion. That table furnishes V, J and clone size, whereas the DNA furnished D and trimming. The table shows about 190,000 clones, with about 87% occurring only once. The CDR3 spans 13 residues. CDR1 and CDR2 from the germline V gene are KGHSH and LQKENI. Deletions cut 0 bases from V and 8 bases from J, with 10 bases between. Sequenced material: peripheral blood. The chain carries TRBV18 and TRBJ1-2; tentative D call: TRBD1 (6 bases). This clonotype was sampled from a man in his forties with active or convalescent COVID-19. CDR3 residues: CASSPPSGDGYTF. For the CDR3, the DNA is TGTGCCAGCTCACCACCGTCAGGGGACGGCTACACCTTC.